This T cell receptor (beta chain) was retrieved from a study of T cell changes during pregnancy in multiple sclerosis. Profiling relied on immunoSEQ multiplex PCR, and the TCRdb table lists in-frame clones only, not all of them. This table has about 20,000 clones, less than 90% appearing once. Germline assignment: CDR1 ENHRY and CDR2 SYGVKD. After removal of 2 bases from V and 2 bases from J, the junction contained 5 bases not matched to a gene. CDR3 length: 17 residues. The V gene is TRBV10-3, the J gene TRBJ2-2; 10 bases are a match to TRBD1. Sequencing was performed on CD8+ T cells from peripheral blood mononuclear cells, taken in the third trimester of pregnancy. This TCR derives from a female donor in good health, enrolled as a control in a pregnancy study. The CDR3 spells CAISEPGTGANTGELFF. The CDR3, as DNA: TGTGCCATCAGTGAGCCGGGGACAGGGGCAAACACCGGGGAGCTGTTTTTT.